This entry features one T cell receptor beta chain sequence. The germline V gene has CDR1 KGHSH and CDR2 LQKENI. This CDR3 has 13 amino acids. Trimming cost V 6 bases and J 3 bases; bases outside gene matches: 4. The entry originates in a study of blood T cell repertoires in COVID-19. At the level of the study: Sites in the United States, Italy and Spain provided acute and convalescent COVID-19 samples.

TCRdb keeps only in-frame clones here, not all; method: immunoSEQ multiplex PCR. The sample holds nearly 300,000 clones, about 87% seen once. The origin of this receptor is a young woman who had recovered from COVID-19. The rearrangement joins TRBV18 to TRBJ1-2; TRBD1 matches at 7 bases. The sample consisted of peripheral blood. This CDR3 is CASSAGTDYGYTF. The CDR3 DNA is TGTGCCAGCTCGGCAGGGACAGACTATGGCTACACCTTC.